This T cell receptor beta chain comes out of a study of long-term antiretroviral therapy in people with HIV. General observations from the study: Post-treatment diversity went higher with ART but stayed below transplant donor controls.

This clone was counted once. What it binds is not known. V was pared by 7 bases and J by 3 bases, with 10 bases between. The CDR3 loop spans 13 amino acids. CDR1 and CDR2 from the germline V gene are LGHNT and FRNRAP. They ran version v3.0 of the immunoSEQ assay at survey level. TCRdb keeps only in-frame clones here, not all; method: immunoSEQ multiplex PCR. The sample carries tens of thousands of clones, approximately 86% recorded once. This TCR was recovered from a man aged 50 to 60 with HIV. The specimen comprised unsorted PBMCs, sampled about 5 years before starting antiretroviral therapy. The chain uses TRBV12-5 and TRBJ1-5; D not certain. Here the CDR3 reads CASALIINQPQHF. The CDR3 nucleotides are TGTGCTAGTGCCTTGATAATCAATCAGCCCCAGCATTTT.